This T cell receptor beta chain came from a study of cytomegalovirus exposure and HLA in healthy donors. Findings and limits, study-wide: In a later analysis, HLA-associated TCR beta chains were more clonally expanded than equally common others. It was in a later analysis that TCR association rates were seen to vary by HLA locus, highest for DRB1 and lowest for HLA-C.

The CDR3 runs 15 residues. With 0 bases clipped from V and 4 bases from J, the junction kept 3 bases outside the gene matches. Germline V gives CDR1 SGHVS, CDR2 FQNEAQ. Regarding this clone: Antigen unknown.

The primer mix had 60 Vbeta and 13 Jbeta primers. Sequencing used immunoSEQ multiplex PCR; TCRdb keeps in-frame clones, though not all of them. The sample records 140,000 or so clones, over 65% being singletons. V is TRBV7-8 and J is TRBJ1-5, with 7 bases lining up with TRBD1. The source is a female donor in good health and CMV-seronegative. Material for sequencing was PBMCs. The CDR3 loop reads CASSLARGLNQPQHF. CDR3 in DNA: TGTGCCAGCAGCTTAGCGAGGGGGCTTAATCAGCCCCAGCATTTT.